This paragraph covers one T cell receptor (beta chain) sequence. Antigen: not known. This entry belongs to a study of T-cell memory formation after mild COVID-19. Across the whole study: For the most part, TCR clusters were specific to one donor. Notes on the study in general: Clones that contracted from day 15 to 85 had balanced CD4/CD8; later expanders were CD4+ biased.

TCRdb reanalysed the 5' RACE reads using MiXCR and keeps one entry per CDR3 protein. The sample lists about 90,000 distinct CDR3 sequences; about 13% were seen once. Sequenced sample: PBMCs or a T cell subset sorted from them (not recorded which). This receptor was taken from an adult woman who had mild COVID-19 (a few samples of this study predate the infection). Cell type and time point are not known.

The chain's CDR3 is CSARESGEATEAFF. The CDR3 bases are TGCAGTGCTAGAGAATCAGGGGAGGCCACTGAAGCTTTCTTT. This chain connects TRBV20-1 to TRBJ1-1; tentative D call: TRBD1 (6 bases). The V gene lost 0 bases and the J gene lost 4 bases, with 12 bases spanning the gap. CDR1 and CDR2 from the germline V gene are DFQATT and SNEGSKA (reference sequence). The CDR3 totals 14 residues.